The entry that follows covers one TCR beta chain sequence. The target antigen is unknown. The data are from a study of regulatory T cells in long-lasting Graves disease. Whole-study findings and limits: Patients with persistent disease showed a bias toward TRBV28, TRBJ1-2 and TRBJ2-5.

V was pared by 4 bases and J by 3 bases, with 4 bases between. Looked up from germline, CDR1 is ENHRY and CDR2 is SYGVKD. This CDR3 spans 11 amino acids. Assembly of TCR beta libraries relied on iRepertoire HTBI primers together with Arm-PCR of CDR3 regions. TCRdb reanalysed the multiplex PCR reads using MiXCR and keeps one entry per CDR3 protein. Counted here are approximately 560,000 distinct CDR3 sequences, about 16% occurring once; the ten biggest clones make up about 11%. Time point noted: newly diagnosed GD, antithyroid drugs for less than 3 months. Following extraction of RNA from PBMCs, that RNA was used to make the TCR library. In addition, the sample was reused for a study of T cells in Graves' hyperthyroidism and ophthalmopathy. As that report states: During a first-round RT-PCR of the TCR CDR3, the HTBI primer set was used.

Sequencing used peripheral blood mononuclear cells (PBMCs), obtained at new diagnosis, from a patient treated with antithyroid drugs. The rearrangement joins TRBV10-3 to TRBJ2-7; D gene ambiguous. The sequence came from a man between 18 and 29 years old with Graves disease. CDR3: CAISGDYEQYF. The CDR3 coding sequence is TGTGCCATCAGTGGGGACTACGAGCAGTACTTC.